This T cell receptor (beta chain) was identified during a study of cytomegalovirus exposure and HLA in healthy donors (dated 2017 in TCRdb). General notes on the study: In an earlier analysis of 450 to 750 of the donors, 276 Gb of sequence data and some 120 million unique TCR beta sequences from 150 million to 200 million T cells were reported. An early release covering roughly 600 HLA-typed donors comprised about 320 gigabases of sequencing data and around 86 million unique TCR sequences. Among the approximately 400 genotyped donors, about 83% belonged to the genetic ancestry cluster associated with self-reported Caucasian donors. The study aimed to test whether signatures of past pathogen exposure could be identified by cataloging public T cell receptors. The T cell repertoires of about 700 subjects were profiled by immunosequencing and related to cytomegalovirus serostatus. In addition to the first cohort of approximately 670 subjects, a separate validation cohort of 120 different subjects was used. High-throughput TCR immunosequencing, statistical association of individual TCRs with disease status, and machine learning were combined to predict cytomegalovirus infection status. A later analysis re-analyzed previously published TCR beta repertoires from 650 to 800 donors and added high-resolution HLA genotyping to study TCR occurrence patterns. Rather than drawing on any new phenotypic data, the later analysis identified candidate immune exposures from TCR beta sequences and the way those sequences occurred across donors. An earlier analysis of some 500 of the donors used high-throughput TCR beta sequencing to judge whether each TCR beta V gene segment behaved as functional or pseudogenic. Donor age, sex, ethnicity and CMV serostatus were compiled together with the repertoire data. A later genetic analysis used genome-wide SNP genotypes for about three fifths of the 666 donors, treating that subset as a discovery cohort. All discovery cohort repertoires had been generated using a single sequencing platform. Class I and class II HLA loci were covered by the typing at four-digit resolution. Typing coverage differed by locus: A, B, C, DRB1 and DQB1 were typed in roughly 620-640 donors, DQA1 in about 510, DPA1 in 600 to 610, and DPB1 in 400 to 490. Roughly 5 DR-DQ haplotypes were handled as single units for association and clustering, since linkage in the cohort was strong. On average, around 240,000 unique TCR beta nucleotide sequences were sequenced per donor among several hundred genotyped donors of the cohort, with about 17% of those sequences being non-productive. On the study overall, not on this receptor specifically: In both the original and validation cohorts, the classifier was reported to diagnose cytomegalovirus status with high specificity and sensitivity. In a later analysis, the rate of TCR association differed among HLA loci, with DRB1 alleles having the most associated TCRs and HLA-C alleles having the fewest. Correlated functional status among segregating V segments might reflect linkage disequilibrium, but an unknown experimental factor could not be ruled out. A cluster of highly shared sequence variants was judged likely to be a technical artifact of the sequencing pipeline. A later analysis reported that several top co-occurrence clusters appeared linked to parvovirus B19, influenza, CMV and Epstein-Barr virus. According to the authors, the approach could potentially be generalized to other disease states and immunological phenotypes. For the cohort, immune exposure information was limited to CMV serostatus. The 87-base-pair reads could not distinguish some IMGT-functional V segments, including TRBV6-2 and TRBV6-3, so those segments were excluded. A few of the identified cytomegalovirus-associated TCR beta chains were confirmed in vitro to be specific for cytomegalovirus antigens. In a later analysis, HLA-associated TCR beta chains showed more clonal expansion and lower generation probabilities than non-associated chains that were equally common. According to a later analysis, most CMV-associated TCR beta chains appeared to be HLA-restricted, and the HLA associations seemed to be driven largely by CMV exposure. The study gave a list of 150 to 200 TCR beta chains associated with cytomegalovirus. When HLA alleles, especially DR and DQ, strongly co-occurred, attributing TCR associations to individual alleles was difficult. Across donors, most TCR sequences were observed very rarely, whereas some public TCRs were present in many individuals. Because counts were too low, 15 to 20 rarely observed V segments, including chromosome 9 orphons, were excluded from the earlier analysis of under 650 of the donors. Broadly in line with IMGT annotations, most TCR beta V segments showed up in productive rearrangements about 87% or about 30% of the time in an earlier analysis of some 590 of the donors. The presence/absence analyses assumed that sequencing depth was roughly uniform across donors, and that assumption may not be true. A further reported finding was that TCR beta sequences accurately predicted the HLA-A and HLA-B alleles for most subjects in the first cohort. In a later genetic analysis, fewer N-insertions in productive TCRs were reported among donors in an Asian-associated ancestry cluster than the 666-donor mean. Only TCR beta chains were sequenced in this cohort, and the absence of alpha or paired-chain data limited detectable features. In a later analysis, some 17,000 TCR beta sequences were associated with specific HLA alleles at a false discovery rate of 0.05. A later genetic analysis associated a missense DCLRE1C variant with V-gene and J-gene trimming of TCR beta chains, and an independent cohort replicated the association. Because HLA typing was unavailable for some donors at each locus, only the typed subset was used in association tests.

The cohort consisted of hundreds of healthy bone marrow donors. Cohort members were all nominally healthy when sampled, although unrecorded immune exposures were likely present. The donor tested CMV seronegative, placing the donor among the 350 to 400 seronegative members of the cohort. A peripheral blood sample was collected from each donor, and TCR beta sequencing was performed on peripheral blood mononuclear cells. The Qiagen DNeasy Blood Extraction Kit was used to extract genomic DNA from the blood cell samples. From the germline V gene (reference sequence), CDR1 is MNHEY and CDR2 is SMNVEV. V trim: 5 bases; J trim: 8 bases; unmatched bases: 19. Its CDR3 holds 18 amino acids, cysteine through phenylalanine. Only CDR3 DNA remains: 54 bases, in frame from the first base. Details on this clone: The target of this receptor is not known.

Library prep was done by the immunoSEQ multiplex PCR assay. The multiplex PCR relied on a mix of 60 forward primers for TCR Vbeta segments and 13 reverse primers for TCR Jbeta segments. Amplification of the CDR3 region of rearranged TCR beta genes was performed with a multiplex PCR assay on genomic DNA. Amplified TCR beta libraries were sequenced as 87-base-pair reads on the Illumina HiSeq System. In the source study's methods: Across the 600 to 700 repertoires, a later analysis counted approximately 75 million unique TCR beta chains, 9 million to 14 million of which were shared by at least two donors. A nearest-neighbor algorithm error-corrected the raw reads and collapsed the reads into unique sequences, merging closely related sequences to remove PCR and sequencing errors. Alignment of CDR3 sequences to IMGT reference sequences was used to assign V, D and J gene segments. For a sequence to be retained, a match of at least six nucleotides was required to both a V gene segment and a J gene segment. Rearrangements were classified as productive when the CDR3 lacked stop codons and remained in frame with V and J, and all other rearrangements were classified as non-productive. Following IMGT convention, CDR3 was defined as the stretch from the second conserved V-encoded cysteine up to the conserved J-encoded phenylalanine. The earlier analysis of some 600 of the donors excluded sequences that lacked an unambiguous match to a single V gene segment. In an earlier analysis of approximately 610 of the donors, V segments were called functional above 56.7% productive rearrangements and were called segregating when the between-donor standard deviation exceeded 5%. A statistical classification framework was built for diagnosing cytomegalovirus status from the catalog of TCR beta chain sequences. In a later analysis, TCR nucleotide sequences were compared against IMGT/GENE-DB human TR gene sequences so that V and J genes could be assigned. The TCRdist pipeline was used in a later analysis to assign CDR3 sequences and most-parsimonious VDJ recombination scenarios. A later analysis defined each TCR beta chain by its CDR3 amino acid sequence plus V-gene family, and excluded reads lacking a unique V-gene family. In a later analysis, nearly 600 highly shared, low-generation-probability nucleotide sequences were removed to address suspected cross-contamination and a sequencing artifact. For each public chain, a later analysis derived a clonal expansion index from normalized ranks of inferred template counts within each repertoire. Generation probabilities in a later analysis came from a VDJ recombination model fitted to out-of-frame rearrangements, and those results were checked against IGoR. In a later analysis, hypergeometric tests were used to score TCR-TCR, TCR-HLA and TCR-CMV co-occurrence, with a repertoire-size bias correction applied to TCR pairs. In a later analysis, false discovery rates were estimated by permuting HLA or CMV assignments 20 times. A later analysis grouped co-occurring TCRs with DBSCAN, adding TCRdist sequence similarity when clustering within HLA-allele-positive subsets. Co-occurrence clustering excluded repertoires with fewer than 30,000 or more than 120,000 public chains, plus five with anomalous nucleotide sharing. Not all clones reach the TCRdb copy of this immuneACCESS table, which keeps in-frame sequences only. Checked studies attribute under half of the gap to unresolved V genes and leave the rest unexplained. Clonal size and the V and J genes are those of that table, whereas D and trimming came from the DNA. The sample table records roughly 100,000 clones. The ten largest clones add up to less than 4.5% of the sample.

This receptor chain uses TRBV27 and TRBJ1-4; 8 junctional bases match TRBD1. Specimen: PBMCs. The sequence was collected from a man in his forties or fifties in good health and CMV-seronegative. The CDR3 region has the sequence CASSPSGQGRGFWEKLFF. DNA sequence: TGTGCCAGCAGTCCCTCCGGACAGGGAAGGGGTTTTTGGGAAAAACTGTTTTTT.